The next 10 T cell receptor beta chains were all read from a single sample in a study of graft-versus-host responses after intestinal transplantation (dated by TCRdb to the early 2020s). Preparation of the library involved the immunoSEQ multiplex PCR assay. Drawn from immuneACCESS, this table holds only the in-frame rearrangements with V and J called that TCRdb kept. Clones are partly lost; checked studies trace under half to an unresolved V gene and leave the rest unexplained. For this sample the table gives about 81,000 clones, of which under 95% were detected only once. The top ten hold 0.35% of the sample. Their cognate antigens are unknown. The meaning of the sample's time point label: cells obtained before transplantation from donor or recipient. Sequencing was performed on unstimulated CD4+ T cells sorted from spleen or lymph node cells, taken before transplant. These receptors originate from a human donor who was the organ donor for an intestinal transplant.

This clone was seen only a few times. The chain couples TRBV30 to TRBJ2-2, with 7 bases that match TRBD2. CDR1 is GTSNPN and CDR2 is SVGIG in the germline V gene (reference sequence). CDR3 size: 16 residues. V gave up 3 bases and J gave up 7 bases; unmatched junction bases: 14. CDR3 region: CAWSRRRLAADGELFF. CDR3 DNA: TGTGCCTGGAGCCGTAGGCGGCTAGCGGCGGACGGGGAGCTGTTTTTT.

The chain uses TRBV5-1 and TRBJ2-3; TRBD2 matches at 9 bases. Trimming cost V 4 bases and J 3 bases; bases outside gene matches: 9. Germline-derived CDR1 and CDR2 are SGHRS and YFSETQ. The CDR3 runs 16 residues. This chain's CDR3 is CASSGLAGRGTDTQYF. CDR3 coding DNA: TGCGCCAGCAGCGGGCTAGCGGGGCGGGGTACAGATACGCAGTATTTT. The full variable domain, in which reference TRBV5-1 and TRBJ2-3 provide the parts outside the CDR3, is KAGVTQTPRYLIKTRGQQVTLSCSPISGHRSVSWYQQTPGQGLQFLFEYFSETQRNKGNFPGRFSGRQFSNSRSEMNVSTLELGDSALYLCASSGLAGRGTDTQYFGPGTRLTVL.

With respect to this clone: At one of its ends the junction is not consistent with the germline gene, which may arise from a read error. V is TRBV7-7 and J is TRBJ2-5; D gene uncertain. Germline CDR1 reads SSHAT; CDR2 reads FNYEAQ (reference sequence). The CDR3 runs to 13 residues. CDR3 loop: CASSRHDDQTQYF. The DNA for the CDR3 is TGTGCTAGCAGCCGACATGACGACCAGACCCAGTACTTC.

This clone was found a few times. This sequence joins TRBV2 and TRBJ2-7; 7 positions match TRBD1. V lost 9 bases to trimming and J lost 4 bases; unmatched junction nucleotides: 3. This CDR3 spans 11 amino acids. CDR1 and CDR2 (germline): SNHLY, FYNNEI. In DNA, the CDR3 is TGTGCCAGTATACAGGGGTACGAGCAGTACTTC. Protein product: CASIQGYEQYF.

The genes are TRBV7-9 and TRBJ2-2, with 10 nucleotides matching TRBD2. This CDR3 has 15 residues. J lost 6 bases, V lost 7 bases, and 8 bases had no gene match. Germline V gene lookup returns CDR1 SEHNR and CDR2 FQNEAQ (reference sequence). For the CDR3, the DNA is TGTGCCAGCATATCTAGCGGGAGTGTTCCCGGGGAGCTGTTTTTT. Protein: CASISSGSVPGELFF.

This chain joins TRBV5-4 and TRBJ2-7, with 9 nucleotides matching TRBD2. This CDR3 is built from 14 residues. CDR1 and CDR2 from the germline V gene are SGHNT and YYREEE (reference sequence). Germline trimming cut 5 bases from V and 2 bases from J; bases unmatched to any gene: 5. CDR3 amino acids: CASSPGLATYEQYF. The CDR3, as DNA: TGTGCCAGCAGTCCGGGACTAGCAACCTACGAGCAGTACTTC.

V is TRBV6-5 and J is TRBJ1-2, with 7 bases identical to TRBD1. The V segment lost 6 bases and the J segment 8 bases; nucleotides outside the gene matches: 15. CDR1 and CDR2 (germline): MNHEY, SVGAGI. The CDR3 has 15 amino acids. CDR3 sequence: CASSFQTGSRFGYTF. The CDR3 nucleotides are TGTGCCAGCAGCTTTCAGACAGGGTCGCGATTCGGCTACACCTTC.

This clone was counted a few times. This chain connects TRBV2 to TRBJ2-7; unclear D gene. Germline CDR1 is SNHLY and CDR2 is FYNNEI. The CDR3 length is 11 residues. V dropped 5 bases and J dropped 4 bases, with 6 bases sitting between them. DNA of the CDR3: TGTGCCAGCAGTCCGTTTTACGAGCAGTACTTC. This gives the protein CASSPFYEQYF.

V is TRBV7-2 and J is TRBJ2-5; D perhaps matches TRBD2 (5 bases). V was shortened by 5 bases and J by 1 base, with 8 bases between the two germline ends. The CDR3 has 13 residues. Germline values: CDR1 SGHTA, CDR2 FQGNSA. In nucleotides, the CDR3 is TGTGCCAGCAGCCGGACTCTCCAAGAGACCCAGTACTTC. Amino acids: CASSRTLQETQYF.

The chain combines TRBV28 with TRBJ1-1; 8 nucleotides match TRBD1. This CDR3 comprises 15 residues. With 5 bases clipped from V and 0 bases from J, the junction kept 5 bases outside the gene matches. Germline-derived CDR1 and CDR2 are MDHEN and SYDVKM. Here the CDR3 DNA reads TGTGCCAGCAGTCCCGGGGACAGGATGAACACTGAAGCTTTCTTT. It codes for CASSPGDRMNTEAFF.